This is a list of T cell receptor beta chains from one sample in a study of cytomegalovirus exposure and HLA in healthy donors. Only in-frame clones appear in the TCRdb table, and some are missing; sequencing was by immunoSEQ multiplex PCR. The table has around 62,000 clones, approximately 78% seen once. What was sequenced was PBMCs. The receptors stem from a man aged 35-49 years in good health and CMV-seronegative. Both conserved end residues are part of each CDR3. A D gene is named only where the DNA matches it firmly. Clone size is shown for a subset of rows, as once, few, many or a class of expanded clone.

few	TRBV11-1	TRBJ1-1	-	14	CASSPWDKPHEAFF	TGTGCCAGCAGCCCCTGGGACAAGCCGCATGAAGCTTTCTTT
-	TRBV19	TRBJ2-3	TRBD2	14	CASRGLAESDTQYF	TGTGCCTCCCGTGGACTAGCGGAATCAGATACGCAGTATTTT
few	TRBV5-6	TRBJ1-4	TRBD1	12	CASHNRGEKLFF	TGTGCCAGCCACAACAGGGGAGAAAAACTGTTTTTT
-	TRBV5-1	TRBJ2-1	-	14	CASSLAGARNEQFF	TGCGCCAGCAGCTTGGCGGGAGCTCGAAATGAGCAGTTCTTC
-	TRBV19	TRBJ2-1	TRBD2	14	CASSVGSGTDEQFF	TGTGCCAGTAGTGTGGGGAGCGGGACGGATGAGCAGTTCTTC
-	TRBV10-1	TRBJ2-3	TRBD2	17	CASSESGAGGPQDTQYF	TGCGCCAGCAGTGAGTCAGGTGCGGGGGGGCCCCAAGATACGCAGTATTTT
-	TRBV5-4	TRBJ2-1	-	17	CASSLAAGSRSYNEQFF	TGTGCCAGCAGCTTGGCCGCAGGATCAAGGTCCTACAATGAGCAGTTCTTC
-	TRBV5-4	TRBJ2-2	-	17	CASSLLTGTLRTGELFF	TGTGCCAGCAGCTTACTGACCGGGACTCTCCGCACCGGGGAGCTGTTTTTT
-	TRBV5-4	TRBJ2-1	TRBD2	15	CASSLLAGGVNEQFF	TGTGCCAGCAGCTTATTAGCGGGAGGGGTCAATGAGCAGTTCTTC
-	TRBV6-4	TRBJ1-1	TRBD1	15	CASSPTGGLGTEAFF	TGTGCCAGCAGTCCCACAGGGGGCTTGGGCACTGAAGCTTTCTTT
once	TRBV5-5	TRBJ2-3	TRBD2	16	CASSLELAGGADTQYF	TGTGCCAGCAGCTTGGAGCTAGCGGGGGGGGCAGATACGCAGTATTTT
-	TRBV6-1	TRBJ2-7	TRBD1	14	CASRLTGIFYEQYF	TGTGCCAGCAGGTTGACAGGGATTTTCTACGAGCAGTACTTC
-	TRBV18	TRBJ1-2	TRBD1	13	CASSPGTDHGYTF	TGTGCCAGCTCACCCGGGACAGACCATGGCTACACCTTC
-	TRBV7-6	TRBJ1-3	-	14	CASSSGLSGNTIYF	TGTGCCAGCAGTTCCGGTCTCTCTGGAAACACCATATATTTT
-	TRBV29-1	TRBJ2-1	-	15	CSVEGLRARMNEQFF	TGCAGCGTTGAGGGTTTGAGGGCCCGGATGAATGAGCAGTTCTTC
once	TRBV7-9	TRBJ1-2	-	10	CATWEGGYTF	TGTGCCACGTGGGAGGGCGGCTACACCTTC
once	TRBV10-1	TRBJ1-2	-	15	CASSESGRVGSGYTF	TGCGCCAGCAGTGAGTCGGGCAGGGTGGGATCTGGCTACACCTTC
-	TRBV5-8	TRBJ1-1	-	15	CASSWGGGGETEAFF	TGTGCCAGCAGCTGGGGTGGGGGGGGCGAGACTGAAGCTTTCTTT
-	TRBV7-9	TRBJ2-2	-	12	CSSSFGQGELFF	TGTTCCAGCAGCTTTGGACAGGGGGAGCTGTTTTTT
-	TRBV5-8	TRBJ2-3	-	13	CASSYRMRFTQYF	TGTGCCAGCAGCTACCGCATGCGATTTACGCAGTATTTT
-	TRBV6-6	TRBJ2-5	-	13	CASSLAPLGHLDF	TGTGCCAGCAGCCTAGCTCCACTAGGCCACTTGGACTTC
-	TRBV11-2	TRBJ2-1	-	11	CASSLETRGFF	TGTGCCAGCAGCTTAGAGACCCGGGGGTTCTTC
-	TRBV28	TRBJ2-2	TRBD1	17	CASSPFPGQGLTGELFF	TGTGCCAGCAGTCCCTTTCCGGGACAGGGTTTGACCGGGGAGCTGTTTTTT
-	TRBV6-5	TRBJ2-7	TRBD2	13	CASSYIGRQEQYF	TGTGCCAGCAGTTACATCGGGAGGCAAGAGCAGTACTTC
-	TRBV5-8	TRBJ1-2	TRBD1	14	CASSLSPGQGVYTF	TGTGCCAGCAGCTTGTCACCGGGACAGGGGGTCTACACCTTC
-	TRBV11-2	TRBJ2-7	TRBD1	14	CASSWGQGPYEQYF	TGTGCCAGCAGCTGGGGACAGGGGCCCTACGAGCAGTACTTC
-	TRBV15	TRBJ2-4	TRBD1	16	CATRMTGVVAKNIQYF	TGTGCCACCAGAATGACAGGGGTAGTGGCCAAAAACATTCAGTACTTC
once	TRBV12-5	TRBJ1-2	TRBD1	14	CASGLGQGANGYTF	TGTGCTAGTGGTTTGGGACAGGGGGCGAATGGCTACACCTTC
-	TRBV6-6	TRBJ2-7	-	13	CASSYSVEGEQYF	TGTGCCAGCAGTTACTCAGTGGAGGGCGAGCAGTACTTC
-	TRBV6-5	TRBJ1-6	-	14	CASSYTGSNSPLHF	TGTGCCAGCAGTTACACAGGGTCGAATTCACCCCTCCACTTT
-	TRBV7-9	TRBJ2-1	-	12	CASSSDGNEQFF	TGTGCCAGCAGCTCAGACGGGAATGAGCAGTTCTTC
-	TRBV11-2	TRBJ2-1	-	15	CASSPGLLSYNEQFF	TGTGCCAGCAGCCCGGGACTTCTCTCCTACAATGAGCAGTTCTTC
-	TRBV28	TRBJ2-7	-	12	CASSMRLNEQYF	TGTGCCAGCAGCATGCGTCTTAACGAGCAGTACTTC
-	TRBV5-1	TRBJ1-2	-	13	CASSFGTSGGYTF	TGCGCCAGCAGCTTTGGGACATCCGGTGGCTACACCTTC
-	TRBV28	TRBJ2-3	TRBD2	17	CASSPQTSGGALDTQYF	TGTGCCAGCAGTCCGCAAACTAGCGGGGGGGCCTTAGATACGCAGTATTTT
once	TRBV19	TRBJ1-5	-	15	CASSSGWGHSQPQHF	TGTGCCAGTAGTTCGGGGTGGGGGCACAGTCAGCCCCAGCATTTT
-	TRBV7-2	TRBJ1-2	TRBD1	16	CASSFGGTGAFYGYTF	TGTGCCAGCAGCTTTGGCGGGACAGGGGCCTTCTATGGCTACACCTTC
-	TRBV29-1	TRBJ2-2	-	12	CSVLGLTGELFF	TGCAGCGTCCTGGGACTCACCGGGGAGCTGTTTTTT
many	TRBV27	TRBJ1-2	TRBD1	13	CASSIGTGDGYTF	TGTGCCAGCAGTATCGGGACAGGGGATGGCTACACCTTC
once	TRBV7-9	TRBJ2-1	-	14	CASSLSGRDNEQFF	TGTGCCAGCAGCTTATCCGGGAGAGATAATGAGCAGTTCTTC
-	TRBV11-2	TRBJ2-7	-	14	CASSLERTENEQYF	TGTGCCAGCAGCTTAGAGCGGACAGAGAACGAGCAGTACTTC
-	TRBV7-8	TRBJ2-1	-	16	CASSLGGGSAYNEQFF	TGTGCCAGCAGCCTAGGGGGCGGGAGCGCCTACAATGAGCAGTTCTTC
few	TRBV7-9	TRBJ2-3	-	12	CASRRRADTQYF	TGTGCCAGCAGACGAAGAGCAGATACGCAGTATTTT
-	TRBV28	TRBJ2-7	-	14	CASSLVGESYEQYF	TGTGCCAGCAGTTTAGTGGGAGAGTCCTACGAGCAGTACTTC
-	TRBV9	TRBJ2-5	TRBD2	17	CASSGPGLDRNRETQYF	TGTGCCAGCAGCGGTCCGGGACTAGATAGAAACAGGGAGACCCAGTACTTC
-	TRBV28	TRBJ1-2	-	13	CASSSYRVDGYTF	TGTGCCAGCAGTTCATACAGGGTGGATGGCTACACCTTC
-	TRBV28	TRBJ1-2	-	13	CASSPNANYGYTF	TGTGCCAGCAGCCCTAACGCTAACTATGGCTACACCTTC
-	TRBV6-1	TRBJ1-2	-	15	CASSEAPLVNYGYTF	TGTGCCAGCAGTGAAGCGCCACTGGTTAACTATGGCTACACCTTC
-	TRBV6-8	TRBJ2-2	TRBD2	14	CGGGTGAYGGELFF	TGTGGGGGGGGGACGGGAGCGTACGGCGGGGAGCTGTTTTTT
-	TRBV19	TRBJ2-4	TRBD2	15	CASSMGGTLGNIQYF	TGTGCCAGTAGTATGGGAGGGACCCTCGGGAACATTCAGTACTTC
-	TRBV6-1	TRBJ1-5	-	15	CASRGLSLSNQPQHF	TGTGCCAGCCGGGGGTTGTCCCTAAGCAATCAGCCCCAGCATTTT
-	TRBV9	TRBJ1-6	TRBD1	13	CASSGDRASPLHF	TGTGCCAGCAGCGGGGACAGGGCCTCACCCCTCCACTTT
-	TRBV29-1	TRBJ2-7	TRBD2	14	CSVREGILPNEQYF	TGCAGCGTTCGGGAGGGGATTCTTCCCAACGAGCAGTACTTC
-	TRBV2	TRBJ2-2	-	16	CASRKGWTANTGELFF	TGTGCCAGCAGGAAGGGCTGGACAGCGAACACCGGGGAGCTGTTTTTT
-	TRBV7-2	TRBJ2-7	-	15	CASTLSPVSPYEQYF	TGTGCCAGCACCCTTAGTCCGGTTTCCCCCTACGAGCAGTACTTC
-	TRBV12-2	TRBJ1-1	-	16	CASRLNGGWTGREAFF	TGTGCAAGTCGCTTAAACGGTGGTTGGACAGGACGTGAAGCTTTCTTT
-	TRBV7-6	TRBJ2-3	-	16	CASSNEQELSTDTQYF	TGTGCCAGCAGCAATGAGCAGGAACTGTCCACAGATACGCAGTATTTT